This T cell receptor beta chain was observed in a study of CD8 T cells in Susac syndrome (dated by TCRdb to about 2019). At the level of the whole study: The study used repertoire sequencing to test whether antigen drove CD8+ T cell activation and differentiation in Susac syndrome. The paper as a whole reports these results and caveats: The study acknowledged that relatively few individuals were included in the TCR sequencing and HLA analysis.

Peripheral blood CD8+ and CD4+ T cells from healthy donors, Susac syndrome patients and multiple sclerosis patients were profiled by high-throughput TCR beta sequencing. Treatment-naive patients with stable or active relapsing-remitting disease fulfilling revised McDonald criteria were used as multiple sclerosis controls. Bulk CD8+ and CD4+ T cells were purified by magnetic negative isolation, while CD8+ TEMRA cells were enriched using FACS. Blood was drawn into EDTA tubes, processed within 24 hours, and PBMCs were isolated by density gradient centrifugation. PBMCs destined for TCR sequencing were cryopreserved in liquid nitrogen and later thawed in a 37 °C water bath. The sorted or isolated CD4+, CD8+ and CD8+ TEMRA cells had a purity of 90% or higher. RNA was extracted using the RNeasy kit, and about 0.5 to 1 ug of the RNA was reverse transcribed with random hexamers. TCR beta CDR3 regions were amplified with the immunoSEQ multiplex PCR assay covering 54 Vbeta and 13 Jbeta segments. PCR amplification bias was corrected using a synthetic template baseline for primer optimization and computational correction. The original pipeline was this. Reads were annotated to V, D and J genes per IMGT and analyzed with immunoSEQ Analyzer, keeping only productive sequences. Clonality was computed as one minus Shannon entropy normalized by log2 of the number of productive unique sequences. For each patient and control, public and private clones were evaluated within the 100 most prevalent clones. Susac-specific clones were defined as absent from healthy and MS cohorts, some 1,000 published viral clones and other ImmuneACCESS disease sequences. In-frame beta chains were kept once TCRdb had trimmed the public reads at Q25 with fastp and called clones with MiXCR. Each entry is one CDR3 protein sequence, shown with its most common DNA and genes. TCRdb, not the original authors, processed these V and J calls. In this sample the table shows about 250,000 distinct CDR3 sequences, 80% to 95% of which occur a single time. The top ten constitute 0.06% to 0.08% of the sample.

The germline V gene gives CDR1 as SQVTM and CDR2 as ANQGSEA. Trimming at the junction amounts to 3 bases on V and 9 bases on J, and the germline ends lie 21 bases apart. From cysteine to phenylalanine, the CDR3 is 15 amino acids long. The CDR3 DNA has 45 bases and is translated from base 1. On this clonotype itself: Its antigen is not yet known. No per-base quality is available; no much larger clone lies one base away.

The chain uses TRBV29-1 and TRBJ2-1; 6 matching bases give a weak D call of TRBD2. The source is a human donor with multiple sclerosis. Sequencing used CD4+ T cells from PBMCs. For the CDR3, the sequence is CSVDVPGAVLGEQFF. The bases are TGCAGCGTTGATGTTCCGGGAGCCGTCTTGGGTGAGCAGTTCTTC.